One and the same sample provided the 3 T cell receptor beta chains below, sequenced in a study of cytomegalovirus exposure and HLA in healthy donors. The PCR was carried out with 60 Vbeta primers and 13 Jbeta primers. The assay was immunoSEQ multiplex PCR, and TCRdb's table has in-frame clones only and misses some. The sample has 150,000 or so clones, around 10% seen once. The specimen sequenced was PBMCs. These receptors originate from a man in his forties or fifties in good health and CMV-seronegative.

This clone was counted only a few times. V usage is TRBV5-5 and J usage is TRBJ1-1; perhaps TRBD1 as D (5 bases). Germline V gene lookup returns CDR1 SGHKS and CDR2 YYEKEE (reference sequence). This CDR3 is built from 19 residues. Trimming took 0 bases from V and 4 from J, leaving 25 bases between them. The CDR3 protein is CASSLGITLWGDRSTEAFF. In nucleotides, the CDR3 is TGTGCCAGCAGCTTGGGAATCACATTGTGGGGGGATCGGAGCACTGAAGCTTTCTTT.

This clone occurred many times. The chain links TRBV7-6 to TRBJ2-7, with 12 positions matching TRBD2. CDR1 is SGHVS and CDR2 is FNYEAQ in the germline V gene. V lost 5 bases, J lost 3 bases, and 5 bases stayed unmatched. The CDR3 has 15 residues. The CDR3 reads CASSPGTSGRYEQYF. In DNA, the CDR3 is TGTGCCAGCAGCCCAGGGACTAGCGGGCGCTACGAGCAGTACTTC.

The chain couples TRBV6-5 to TRBJ2-5; D is perhaps TRBD2 (6 bases). The CDR3 runs 15 residues. Germline CDR1 reads MNHEY; CDR2 reads SVGAGI. V gave up 2 bases and J gave up 10 bases, with 20 bases separating them. In DNA, the CDR3 is TGTGCCAGCAGTTACGGACGGGGAGGTCCCGAGGACCAGTACTTC. Translated: CASSYGRGGPEDQYF.